This record looks at one TCR beta chain sequence and its context. The record originates from a study of shared clonotypes between healthy human individuals. Trimming pared 2 bases from V and 6 bases from J, leaving 15 bases between. The length of the CDR3 is 15 residues. Germline CDR1 SGHRS, CDR2 YFSETQ. The assay was immunoSEQ multiplex PCR, and TCRdb's table has in-frame clones only and misses some. Here the sample spans 2 million to 2.5 million clones, 85% to 95% being singletons. Specimen: naive CD4+ T cells from PBMCs. As for subset: CD45RA+ positively selected. This sequence was found in a man aged 18 to 29 in good health. Some clones in this sample may be carry-over from other donors' samples. The chain recombines TRBV5-1 with TRBJ2-1, with D tentatively TRBD1 (6 bases). CDR3 residues: CASSLQGLLGNEQFF. Written as DNA, the CDR3 is TGCGCCAGCAGCTTACAGGGTTTGTTGGGCAATGAGCAGTTCTTC.